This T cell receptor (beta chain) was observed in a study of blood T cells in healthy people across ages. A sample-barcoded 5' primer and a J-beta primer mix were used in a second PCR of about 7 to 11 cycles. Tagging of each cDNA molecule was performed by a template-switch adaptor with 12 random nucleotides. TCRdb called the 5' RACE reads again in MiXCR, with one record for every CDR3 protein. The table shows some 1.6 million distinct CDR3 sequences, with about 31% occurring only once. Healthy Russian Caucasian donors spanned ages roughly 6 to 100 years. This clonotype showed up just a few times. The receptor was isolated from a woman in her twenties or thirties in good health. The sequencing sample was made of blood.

CDR3 region: CASSSRGPGSIQYF. CDR3 nucleotides: TGTGCCAGCAGTTCAAGGGGGCCGGGGAGCATTCAGTACTTC. The chain carries TRBV27 and TRBJ2-4; 7 bases are a match to TRBD1. CDR3 length equals 14 residues. V was clipped by 4 bases and J by 9 bases; unmatched bases: 9. Germline loops: CDR1 MNHEY, CDR2 SMNVEV (reference sequence).